This T cell receptor beta chain was found in a study of T-cell memory formation after mild COVID-19. This clonotype has at least ten counts. This CDR3 has 15 amino acids. Germline CDR1 DFQATT, CDR2 SNEGSKA (reference sequence). Trimming removed 5 bases from V and 9 bases from J; junction bases left unmatched: 13. MiXCR was run by TCRdb on the 5' RACE reads, yielding one entry per CDR3 protein. The table shows roughly 220,000 distinct CDR3 sequences, with approximately 10% occurring only once. V and J are TRBV20-1 and TRBJ2-1, with TRBD2 identical over 10 bases. The sample comprised PBMCs or a T cell subset sorted from them (not recorded which). The source of this sequence is a man younger than 35 who had mild COVID-19 (a few samples of this study predate the infection). Cell type and time point are not known. The CDR3 DNA is TGCAGTGCTCCCTTAGCGGGGGGTCTCCTGGGTGAGCAGTTCTTC. It is translated as CSAPLAGGLLGEQFF.